The 22 T cell receptor beta chains reported below all come from one sample, sequenced in a study of CD8+ T cells in alopecia areata. It was cDNA, reverse transcribed from extracted RNA, that served as the sequencing template. Sequencing was performed with immunoSEQ multiplex PCR; in TCRdb, only in-frame clones are kept and a portion is missing. The top ten hold over 15% of the sample, which has some 130,000 clones, around 49% seen once. The sample here was CD8+ T cells sorted from blood, taken at week 0. The receptors come from a human donor with alopecia areata.

This clone was found a few times. The chain joins TRBV29-1 to TRBJ1-1; D is unresolved. Per germline, CDR1 SQVTM and CDR2 ANQGSEA. CDR3 length: 11 amino acids. Trimming took 4 bases from V and 3 from J, leaving 6 bases between them. CDR3 protein: CSVGGDTEAFF. CDR3 DNA sequence: TGCAGCGTTGGCGGGGACACTGAAGCTTTCTTT. The variable domain in full, with the rest retrieved from reference TRBV29-1 and TRBJ1-1, is SAVISQKPSRDICQRGTSLTIQCQVDSQVTMMFWYRQQPGQSLTLIATANQGSEATYESGFVIDKFPISRPNLTFSTLTVSNMSPEDSSIYLCSVGGDTEAFFGQGTRLTVV.

This sequence joins TRBV30 and TRBJ2-7; TRBD2 might be the D (5 bases). Deletions cut 0 bases from V and 4 bases from J, with 13 bases between. CDR1 is GTSNPN, CDR2 SVGIG, per germline (reference sequence). The CDR3 sequence is 14 residues long. CDR3 sequence: CAWSVQLGDYEQYF. Here the CDR3 DNA reads TGTGCCTGGAGTGTACAGCTCGGGGATTACGAGCAGTACTTC.

This chain connects TRBV25-1 to TRBJ2-7; D is unclear. This CDR3 region has 12 residues. Germline values: CDR1 MGHDK, CDR2 SYGVNS. Trimming pared 2 bases from V and 4 bases from J, leaving 6 bases between. CDR3 protein: CASSEGSYEQYF. Here the CDR3 DNA reads TGTGCCAGCAGTGAAGGTTCGTACGAGCAGTACTTC.

This clone has only a few counts. The chain has TRBV10-2 and TRBJ2-5; D may match TRBD1 or TRBD2 (6 bases each). The V end was cut by 7 bases, the J end by 5 bases, with 8 bases between. CDR3 length: 11 residues. Germline-derived CDR1 and CDR2 are WSHSY and SAAADI. For the CDR3, the DNA is TGCGCCAGCAACGGGGGCGAGACCCAGTACTTC. Protein sequence: CASNGGETQYF.

The J gene is TRBJ1-1, the V gene TRBV29-1; 7 bases match TRBD1. J was trimmed by 4 bases and V by 1 base; bases with no gene match: 6. The CDR3 is made up of 14 amino acids. Germline-derived CDR1 and CDR2 are SQVTM and ANQGSEA. CDR3 sequence: CSVEARGLVTEAFF. As DNA, the CDR3 is TGCAGCGTTGAAGCAAGGGGGCTGGTCACTGAAGCTTTCTTT.

V is TRBV7-9 and J is TRBJ2-7; tentatively, D is TRBD2 (7 bases). Germline V CDR1 and CDR2: SEHNR, FQNEAQ (reference sequence). This CDR3 region has 15 residues. Trimming shortened V by 2 bases and J by 7 bases, and 18 bases separated the two germline ends. As DNA, the CDR3 is TGTGCCAGCAGCTTACTGACGGGGGGCCCCTCGGAGCAGTACTTC. This codes for CASSLLTGGPSEQYF.

V is TRBV25-1 and J is TRBJ2-1; no reliable D call. Germline V gene data show CDR1 as MGHDK and CDR2 as SYGVNS. The CDR3 totals 14 residues. The V end was cut by 6 bases, the J end by 4 bases, with 13 bases between. CDR3 residues: CASSPVDSYNEQFF. The CDR3, as DNA: TGTGCCAGCAGCCCCGTGGATTCTTACAATGAGCAGTTCTTC.

V gene TRBV15 combines with J gene TRBJ2-7; D gene ambiguous. The V end lost 1 base, the J end lost 5 bases, and 12 bases lay between the germline ends. Looked up from germline, CDR1 is LNHNV and CDR2 is YYDKDF (reference sequence). The CDR3 has 14 residues. For the CDR3, the DNA is TGTGCCACCAGCAGAGCAAATCTCCCGGACGAGCAGTACTTC. This gives the protein CATSRANLPDEQYF.

The chain has TRBV6-6 and TRBJ2-7; 8 positions match TRBD1. The V segment lost 2 bases and the J segment 4 bases; nucleotides outside the gene matches: 7. Germline assignment: CDR1 MNHNY and CDR2 SVGAGI (reference sequence). The CDR3 covers 15 residues. The CDR3 reads CASSYPGQGRYEQYF. CDR3 DNA: TGTGCCAGCAGTTACCCTGGACAGGGCCGGTACGAGCAGTACTTC.

This chain links TRBV27 with TRBJ1-1; D ambiguous. Trimming took 2 bases from V and 1 from J, leaving 5 bases between them. Per germline, CDR1 MNHEY and CDR2 SMNVEV (reference sequence). CDR3 length: 13 residues. The DNA for the CDR3 is TGTGCCAGCAGTTTAGGGTCGAACACTGAAGCTTTCTTT. Its protein product is CASSLGSNTEAFF.

The chain is built from TRBV7-2 and TRBJ2-3; D might be TRBD2 (6 bases). The CDR3 covers 16 residues. With 5 bases removed from V and 0 bases from J, the gap between germline ends came to 15 bases. Per germline, CDR1 SGHTA and CDR2 FQGNSA. The CDR3 nucleotides read TGTGCCAGCAGCAAATGGGACTTACCTAGCACAGATACGCAGTATTTT. Its protein is CASSKWDLPSTDTQYF. The full variable domain, completed using reference TRBV7-2 and TRBJ2-3, is GAGVSQSPSNKVTEKGKDVELRCDPISGHTALYWYRQSLGQGLEFLIYFQGNSAPDKSGLPSDRFSAERTGGSVSTLTIQRTQQEDSAVYLCASSKWDLPSTDTQYFGPGTRLTVL.

The V and J genes are TRBV27 and TRBJ2-1; D call uncertain. V lost 3 bases and J 4 bases, leaving 7 bases between the germline ends. The CDR3 has 13 residues. Germline values: CDR1 MNHEY, CDR2 SMNVEV (reference sequence). CDR3 nucleotides: TGTGCCAGCAGTTTCTCTGTTTACAATGAGCAGTTCTTC. It encodes CASSFSVYNEQFF.

This clone appeared once. The V gene is TRBV4-1, the J gene TRBJ2-2, with D tentatively TRBD2 (5 bases). CDR1 and CDR2 (germline): MGHRA, YSYEKL. The germline V and J ends were trimmed by 3 bases and 2 bases, with 13 bases remaining between them. This CDR3 is built from 16 residues. The CDR3 region has the DNA TGCGCCAGCAGCCAGGAGAGGGATTTTAACACCGGGGAGCTGTTTTTT. Protein product: CASSQERDFNTGELFF.

This rearrangement joins TRBV2 to TRBJ1-2; D unclear. The CDR3 contains 15 residues. CDR1 is SNHLY, CDR2 FYNNEI, per germline. V lost 4 bases and J lost 2, with 14 bases in between. The CDR3 DNA reads as TGTGCCAGCAGTGGTCAGCTATTACGGAACTATGGCTACACCTTC. It specifies CASSGQLLRNYGYTF.

Note on this clone: Other DNA sequences in the same sample also yield this CDR3. The chain joins TRBV30 to TRBJ2-7; D might be TRBD1 (6 bases). Germline values: CDR1 GTSNPN, CDR2 SVGIG (reference sequence). The CDR3 is 13 amino acids. Deletions cut 0 bases from V and 3 bases from J, with 9 bases between. The CDR3 here is CAWSVGDNYEQYF. For the CDR3, the DNA is TGTGCCTGGAGTGTCGGGGACAACTACGAGCAGTACTTC.

In its sample, this clone was seen a few times. In nucleotides, the CDR3 is TGTGCCAGCAGCTTTTTTATCAGGGGAACGACGAACTATGGCTACACCTTC. It is translated as CASSFFIRGTTNYGYTF. The J gene is TRBJ1-2, the V gene TRBV7-9; D perhaps matches TRBD1 (6 bases). This CDR3 has 17 amino acids. V shed 3 bases and J shed 2 bases, with 19 bases lying between them. The germline CDR1 and CDR2 sequences are SEHNR and FQNEAQ (reference sequence).

V gene TRBV29-1 combines with J gene TRBJ1-1; D is perhaps TRBD1 (5 bases). Between the trimmed V and J ends, which lost 4 bases and 6 bases, there was a span of 12 bases. The CDR3 is 12 amino acids. The germline CDR1 and CDR2 sequences are SQVTM and ANQGSEA. The CDR3 nucleotides read TGCAGCGTTGTCGGGGGAAGGGCTGAAGCTTTCTTT. Residues: CSVVGGRAEAFF.

The chain combines TRBV4-3 with TRBJ2-5; TRBD2 matches at 13 bases. With 1 base clipped from V and 2 bases from J, the junction kept 4 bases outside the gene matches. Germline CDR1 and CDR2: LGHNA and YSLEER. This CDR3 is built from 17 residues. The CDR3 region has the DNA TGCGCCAGCAGCCAAGGACTAGCGGGGGGAGGGCAAGAGACCCAGTACTTC. This translates into CASSQGLAGGGQETQYF.

The gene calls are TRBV4-1 and TRBJ1-6; a weak D match, TRBD1 (5 bases). V shed 7 bases and J shed 7 bases, with 17 bases lying between them. CDR1 is MGHRA and CDR2 is YSYEKL in the germline V gene. The CDR3 is made up of 15 amino acids. The CDR3 region has the DNA TGCGCCAGCAACCGGGGGATGGGTTTGAATTCACCCCTCCACTTT. Translating gives CASNRGMGLNSPLHF.

This clone showed up just a few times. The rearrangement joins TRBV12-5 to TRBJ2-5; 12 bases fit TRBD2. Per the germline V gene, CDR1 is LGHNT and CDR2 is FRNRAP. There are 17 residues in the CDR3. Losses at the gene ends were 6 bases for V and 1 base for J; bases not matched to a gene: 9. In DNA form, the CDR3 reads TGTGCTAGTGGCCTTCTAGCGGGGGGGCCGGGCCAAGAGACCCAGTACTTC. As protein: CASGLLAGGPGQETQYF.

This clone has a handful of counts. The chain combines TRBV4-1 with TRBJ2-7, with TRBD2 matching over 8 bases. The CDR3 has 15 residues. J gave up 2 bases and V 1 base, and 4 bases lay outside the gene matches. Germline CDR1 and CDR2: MGHRA and YSYEKL. CDR3 DNA: TGCGCCAGCAGCCAAGCCAGCGGGGGAACCTACGAGCAGTACTTC. Translation: CASSQASGGTYEQYF.

This clone was seen only a few times. The J gene is TRBJ2-1, the V gene TRBV4-1, with D maybe TRBD2 (6 bases). There are 16 residues in the CDR3. Germline-derived CDR1 and CDR2 are MGHRA and YSYEKL. With 3 bases removed from V and 0 bases from J, the gap between germline ends came to 12 bases. CDR3: CASSHSGPSSYNEQFF. Written as DNA, the CDR3 is TGCGCCAGCAGCCATAGCGGACCGAGCTCCTACAATGAGCAGTTCTTC.